This paragraph covers one TCR beta chain sequence. TCRdb's copy holds only in-frame clones and misses some; the assay was immunoSEQ multiplex PCR. Of under 100,000 clones in the sample, about 95% were seen once. This CDR3 is 16 amino acids long. V shed 0 bases and J shed 0 bases, with 9 bases lying between them. Germline CDR1 is SGHNT and CDR2 is YYREEE (reference sequence). The sample belongs to a study of T cell changes during pregnancy in multiple sclerosis. The chain combines TRBV5-4 with TRBJ2-2; possibly TRBD2 for D (6 bases). Specimen: peripheral blood, collected in the third trimester of pregnancy. The sequence was obtained from a female donor with multiple sclerosis, enrolled in a pregnancy study. Here the CDR3 reads CASSLGGTANTGELFF. CDR3 in DNA: TGTGCCAGCAGCTTGGGAGGGACTGCGAACACCGGGGAGCTGTTTTTT.